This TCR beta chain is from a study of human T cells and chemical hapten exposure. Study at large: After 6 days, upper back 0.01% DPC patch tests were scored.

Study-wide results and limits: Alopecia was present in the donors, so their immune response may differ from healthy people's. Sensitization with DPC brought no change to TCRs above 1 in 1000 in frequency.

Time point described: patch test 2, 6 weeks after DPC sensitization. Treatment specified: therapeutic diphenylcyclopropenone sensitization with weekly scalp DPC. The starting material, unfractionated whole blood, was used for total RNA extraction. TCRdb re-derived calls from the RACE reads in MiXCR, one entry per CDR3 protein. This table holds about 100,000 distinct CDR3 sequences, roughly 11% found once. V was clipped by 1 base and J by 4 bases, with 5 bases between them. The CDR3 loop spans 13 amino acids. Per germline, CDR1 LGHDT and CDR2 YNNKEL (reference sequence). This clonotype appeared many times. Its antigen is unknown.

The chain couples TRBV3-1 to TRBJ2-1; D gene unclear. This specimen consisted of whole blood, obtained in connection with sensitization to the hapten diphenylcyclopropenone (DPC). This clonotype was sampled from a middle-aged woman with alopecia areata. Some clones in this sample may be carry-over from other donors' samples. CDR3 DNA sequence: TGTGCCAGCAGCCAAGGACTGTACAATGAGCAGTTCTTC. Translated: CASSQGLYNEQFF.